This T cell receptor beta chain was sequenced for a study of CXCR3-negative and CXCR3-positive naive CD8 T cells. Broader study findings: Both naive subsets, CXCR3-negative and CXCR3-positive, displayed similar TRBV-TRBJ usage, unlike memory cells. Relative to memory CD8+ cells, whose diversity was much lower, both naive subsets had comparably high diversity. TRB CDR3 hydrophobicity was greater in CXCR3-positive naive cells than in CXCR3-negative naive cells.

Germline V gene lookup returns CDR1 SQVTM and CDR2 ANQGSEA. The CDR3 spans 15 residues. Naive CD8+ T cells had a CD45RO-CCR7+CD27+CD95- phenotype. This clonotype counts as medium-sized by frequency. Its target is not known. With UMI labels, 5' RACE was used to prepare the TRB cDNA libraries. TCRdb re-analyzed the 5' RACE reads; it lists each CDR3 protein once, without DNA. This repertoire includes about 6,800 distinct CDR3 sequences. This receptor was obtained from a human donor in good health. Some clones in this sample may be carry-over from other donors' samples. The chain recombines TRBV29-1 with TRBJ1-2. Sequencing used naive CXCR3+ CD8+ T cells from blood. Subset meaning: CD45RO-CCR7+CD27+CD95- naive CD8+ T cells expressing CXCR3 (TNR3+). CDR3 residues: CSVESGSSTNYGYTF.